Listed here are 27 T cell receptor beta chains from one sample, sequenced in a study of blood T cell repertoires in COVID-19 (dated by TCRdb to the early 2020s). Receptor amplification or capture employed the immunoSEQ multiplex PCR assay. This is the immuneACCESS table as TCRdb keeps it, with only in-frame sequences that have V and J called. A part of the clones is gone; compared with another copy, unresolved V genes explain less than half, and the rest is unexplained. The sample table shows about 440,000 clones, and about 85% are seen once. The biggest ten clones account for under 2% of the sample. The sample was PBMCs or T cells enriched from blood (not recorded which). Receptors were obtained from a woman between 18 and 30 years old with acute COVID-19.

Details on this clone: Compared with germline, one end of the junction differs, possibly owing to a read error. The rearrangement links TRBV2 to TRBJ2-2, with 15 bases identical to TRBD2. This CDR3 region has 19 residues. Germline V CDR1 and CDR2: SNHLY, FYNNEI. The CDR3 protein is CASSEDYGLAGGPRGELFF. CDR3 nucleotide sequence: TGTGCCAGCAGCGAAGACTATGGACTAGCGGGAGGGCCGCGCGGGGAGCTGTTTTTT.

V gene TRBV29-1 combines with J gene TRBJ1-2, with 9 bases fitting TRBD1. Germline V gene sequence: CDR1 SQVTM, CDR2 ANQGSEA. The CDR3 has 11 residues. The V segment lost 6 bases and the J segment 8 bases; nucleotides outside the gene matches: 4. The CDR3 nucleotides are TGCAGCGTCCGGACAGGGGACGGCTACACCTTC. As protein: CSVRTGDGYTF.

CDR3 in amino acids: CASSYSRVDSPLHF. CDR3 DNA: TGTGCCAGCAGTTACTCGAGGGTGGATTCACCCCTCCACTTT. The rearrangement joins TRBV6-5 to TRBJ1-6; D unclear. Trimming took off 0 bases at V and 8 bases at J, with 8 bases between the two ends. CDR1 MNHEY and CDR2 SVGAGI come from the germline V gene. The CDR3 is made up of 14 amino acids.

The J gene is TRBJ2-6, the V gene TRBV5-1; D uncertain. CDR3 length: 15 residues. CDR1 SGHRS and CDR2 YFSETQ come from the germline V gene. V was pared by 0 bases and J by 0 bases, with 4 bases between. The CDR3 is CASSLVFSGANVLTF. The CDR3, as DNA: TGCGCCAGCAGCTTGGTATTCTCTGGGGCCAACGTCCTGACTTTC. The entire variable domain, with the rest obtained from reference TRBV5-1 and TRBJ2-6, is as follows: KAGVTQTPRYLIKTRGQQVTLSCSPISGHRSVSWYQQTPGQGLQFLFEYFSETQRNKGNFPGRFSGRQFSNSRSEMNVSTLELGDSALYLCASSLVFSGANVLTFGAGSRLTVL.

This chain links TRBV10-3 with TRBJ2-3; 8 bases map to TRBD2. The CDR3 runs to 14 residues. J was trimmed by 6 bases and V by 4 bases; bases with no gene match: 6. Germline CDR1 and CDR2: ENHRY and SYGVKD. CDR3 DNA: TGTGCCATCAGTGTCGGGCGGGGGGAGGATACGCAGTATTTT. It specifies CAISVGRGEDTQYF.

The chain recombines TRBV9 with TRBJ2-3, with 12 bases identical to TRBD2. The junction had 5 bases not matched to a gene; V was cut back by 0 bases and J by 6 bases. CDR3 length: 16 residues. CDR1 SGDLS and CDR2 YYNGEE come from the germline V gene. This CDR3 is CASSVGLAGAGDTQYF. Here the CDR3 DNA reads TGTGCCAGCAGCGTAGGACTAGCGGGAGCCGGGGATACGCAGTATTTT.

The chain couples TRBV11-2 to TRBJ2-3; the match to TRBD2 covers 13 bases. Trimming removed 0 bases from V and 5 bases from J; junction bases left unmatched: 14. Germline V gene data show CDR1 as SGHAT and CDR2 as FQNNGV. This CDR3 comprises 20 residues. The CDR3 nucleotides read TGTGCCAGCAGCTTAGACTCGGTAGGACTAGCGGGAGAGTGGCAAGATACGCAGTATTTT. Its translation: CASSLDSVGLAGEWQDTQYF.

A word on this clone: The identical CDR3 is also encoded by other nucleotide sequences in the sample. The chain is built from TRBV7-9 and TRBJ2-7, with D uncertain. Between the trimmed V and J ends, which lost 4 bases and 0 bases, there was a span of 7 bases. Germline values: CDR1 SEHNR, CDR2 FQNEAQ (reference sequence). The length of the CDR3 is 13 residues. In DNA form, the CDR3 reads TGTGCCAGCAGCTCGGGTCTCTCCTACGAGCAGTACTTC. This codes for CASSSGLSYEQYF.

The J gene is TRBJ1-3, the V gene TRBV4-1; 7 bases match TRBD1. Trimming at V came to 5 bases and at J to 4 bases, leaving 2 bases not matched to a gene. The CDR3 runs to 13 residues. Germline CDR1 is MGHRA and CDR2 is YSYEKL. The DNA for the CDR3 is TGCGCCAGCAGCTCACAGGGGGGAAACACCATATATTTT. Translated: CASSSQGGNTIYF.

The CDR3 region is CASSPNLNTEAFF. DNA for the CDR3: TGTGCCAGCAGCCCCAACTTGAACACTGAAGCTTTCTTT. The chain uses TRBV9 and TRBJ1-1; D remains unclear. The CDR3 loop spans 13 amino acids. Germline V gene data show CDR1 as SGDLS and CDR2 as YYNGEE. Trimming took 4 bases from V and 0 from J, leaving 7 bases between them.

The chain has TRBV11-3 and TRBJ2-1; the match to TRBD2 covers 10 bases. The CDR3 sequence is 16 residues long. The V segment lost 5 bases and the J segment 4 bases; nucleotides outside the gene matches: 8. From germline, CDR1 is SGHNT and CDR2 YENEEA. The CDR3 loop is CASSHPRTSGYNEQFF. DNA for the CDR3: TGTGCCAGCAGCCACCCCCGGACTAGCGGATACAATGAGCAGTTCTTC. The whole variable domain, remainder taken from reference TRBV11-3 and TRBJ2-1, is EAGVVQSPRYKIIEKKQPVAFWCNPISGHNTLYWYLQNLGQGPELLIRYENEEAVDDSQLPKDRFSAERLKGVDSTLKIQPAELGDSAVYLCASSHPRTSGYNEQFFGPGTRLTVL.

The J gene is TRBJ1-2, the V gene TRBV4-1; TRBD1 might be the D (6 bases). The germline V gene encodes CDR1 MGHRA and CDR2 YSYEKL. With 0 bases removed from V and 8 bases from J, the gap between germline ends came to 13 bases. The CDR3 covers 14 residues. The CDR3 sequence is CASSQDQDGGGYTF. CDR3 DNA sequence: TGCGCCAGCAGCCAAGACCAGGATGGGGGCGGCTACACCTTC.

The CDR3, as DNA: TGCGCCAGCAGTGACCGACTAGGGGCCTACGAGCAGTACTTC. It codes for CASSDRLGAYEQYF. The genes are TRBV10-1 and TRBJ2-7, with a tentative D call TRBD2 (6 bases). The CDR3 loop spans 14 amino acids. Deletions cut 3 bases from V and 2 bases from J, with 11 bases between. The germline gives CDR1 WNHNN, CDR2 SYGVQD (reference sequence).

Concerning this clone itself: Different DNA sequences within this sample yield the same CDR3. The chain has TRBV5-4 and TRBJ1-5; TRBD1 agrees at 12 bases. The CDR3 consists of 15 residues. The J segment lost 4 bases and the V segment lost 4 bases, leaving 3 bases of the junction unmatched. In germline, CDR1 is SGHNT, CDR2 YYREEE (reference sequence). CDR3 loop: CASSEGQGANQPQHF. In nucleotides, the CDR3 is TGTGCCAGCAGCGAGGGACAGGGGGCTAATCAGCCCCAGCATTTT.

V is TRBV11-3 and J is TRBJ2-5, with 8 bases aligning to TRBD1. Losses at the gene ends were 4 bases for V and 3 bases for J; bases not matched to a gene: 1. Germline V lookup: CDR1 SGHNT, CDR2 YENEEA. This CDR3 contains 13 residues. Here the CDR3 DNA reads TGTGCCAGCAGCTCAGGGGGCGAAGAGACCCAGTACTTC. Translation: CASSSGGEETQYF.

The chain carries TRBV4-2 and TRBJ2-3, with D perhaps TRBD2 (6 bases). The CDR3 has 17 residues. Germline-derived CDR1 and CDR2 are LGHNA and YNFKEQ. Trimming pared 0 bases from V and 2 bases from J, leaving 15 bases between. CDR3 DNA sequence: TGTGCCAGCAGCCAAGAGTCGGGCGGGGCACCCACAGATACGCAGTATTTT. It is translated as CASSQESGGAPTDTQYF.

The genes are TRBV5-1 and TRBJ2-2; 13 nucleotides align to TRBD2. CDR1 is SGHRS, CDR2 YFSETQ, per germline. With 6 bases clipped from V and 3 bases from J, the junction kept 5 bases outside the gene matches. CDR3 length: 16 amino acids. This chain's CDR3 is CASTGLAGIDTGELFF. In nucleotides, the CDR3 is TGCGCCAGCACGGGACTAGCGGGAATTGACACCGGGGAGCTGTTTTTT.

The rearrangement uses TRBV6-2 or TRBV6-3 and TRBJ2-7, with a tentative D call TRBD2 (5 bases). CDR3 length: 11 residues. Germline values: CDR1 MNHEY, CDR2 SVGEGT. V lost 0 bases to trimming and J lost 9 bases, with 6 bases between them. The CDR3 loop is CASSYSGGQYF. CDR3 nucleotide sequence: TGTGCCAGCAGTTACTCAGGAGGGCAGTACTTC.

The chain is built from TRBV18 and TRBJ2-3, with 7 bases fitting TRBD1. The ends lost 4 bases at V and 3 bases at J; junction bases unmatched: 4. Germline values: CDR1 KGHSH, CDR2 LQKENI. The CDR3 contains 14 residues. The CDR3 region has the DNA TGTGCCAGCTCACTACAACAGGGGACAGATACGCAGTATTTT. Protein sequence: CASSLQQGTDTQYF.

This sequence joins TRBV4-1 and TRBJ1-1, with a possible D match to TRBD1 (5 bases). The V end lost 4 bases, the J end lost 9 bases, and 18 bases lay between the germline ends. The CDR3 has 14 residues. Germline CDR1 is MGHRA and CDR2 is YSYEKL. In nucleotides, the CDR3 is TGCGCCAGCAGCCCGCAGGGTTTGTTCTCGCAAGCTTTCTTT. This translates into CASSPQGLFSQAFF.

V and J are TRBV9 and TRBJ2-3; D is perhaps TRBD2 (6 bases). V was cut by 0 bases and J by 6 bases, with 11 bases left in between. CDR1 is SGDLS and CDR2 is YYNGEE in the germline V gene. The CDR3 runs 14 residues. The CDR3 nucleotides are TGTGCCAGCAGCGTAGGCGGGGCGGGTGATACGCAGTATTTT. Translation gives CASSVGGAGDTQYF. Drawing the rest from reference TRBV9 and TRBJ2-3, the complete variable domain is DSGVTQTPKHLITATGQRVTLRCSPRSGDLSVYWYQQSLDQGLQFLIQYYNGEERAKGNILERFSAQQFPDLHSELNLSSLELGDSALYFCASSVGGAGDTQYFGPGTRLTVL.

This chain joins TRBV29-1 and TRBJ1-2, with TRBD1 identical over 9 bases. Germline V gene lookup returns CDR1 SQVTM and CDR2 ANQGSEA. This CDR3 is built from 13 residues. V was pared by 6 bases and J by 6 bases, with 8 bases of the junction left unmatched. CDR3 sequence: CSVDRGGRHGYTF. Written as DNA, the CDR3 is TGCAGCGTGGACAGGGGAGGTAGACATGGCTACACCTTC.

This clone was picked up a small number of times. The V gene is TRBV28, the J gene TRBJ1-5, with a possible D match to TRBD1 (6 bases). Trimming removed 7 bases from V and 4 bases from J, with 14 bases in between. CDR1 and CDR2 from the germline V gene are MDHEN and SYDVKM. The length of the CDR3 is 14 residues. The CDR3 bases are TGTGCCAGCAACCCTACAGGGCGGAATCAGCCCCAGCATTTT. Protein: CASNPTGRNQPQHF.

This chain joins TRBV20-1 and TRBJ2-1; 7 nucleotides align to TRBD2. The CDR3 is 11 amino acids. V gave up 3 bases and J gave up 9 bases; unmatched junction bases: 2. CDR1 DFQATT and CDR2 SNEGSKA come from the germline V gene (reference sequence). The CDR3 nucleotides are TGCAGTGCTAGGGCGGGAGTTGAGCAGTTCTTC. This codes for CSARAGVEQFF.

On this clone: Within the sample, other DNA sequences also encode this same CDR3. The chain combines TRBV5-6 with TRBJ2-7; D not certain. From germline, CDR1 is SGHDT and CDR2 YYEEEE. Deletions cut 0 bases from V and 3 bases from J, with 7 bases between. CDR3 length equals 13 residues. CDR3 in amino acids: CASSLGQVYEQYF. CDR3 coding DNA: TGTGCCAGCAGCTTGGGCCAGGTCTACGAGCAGTACTTC.

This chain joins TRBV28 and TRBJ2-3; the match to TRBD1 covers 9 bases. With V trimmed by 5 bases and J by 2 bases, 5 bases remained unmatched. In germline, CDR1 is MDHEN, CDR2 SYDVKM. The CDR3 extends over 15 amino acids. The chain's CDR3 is CASSPGTGTTDTQYF. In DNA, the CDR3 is TGTGCCAGCAGTCCTGGGACAGGGACCACAGATACGCAGTATTTT.

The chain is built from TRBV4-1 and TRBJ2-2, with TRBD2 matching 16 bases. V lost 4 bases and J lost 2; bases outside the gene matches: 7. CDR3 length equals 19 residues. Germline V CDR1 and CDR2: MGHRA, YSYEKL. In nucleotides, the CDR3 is TGCGCCAGCAGCCCGGGACTAGCGGGGGGGCCAGGTAACACCGGGGAGCTGTTTTTT. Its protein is CASSPGLAGGPGNTGELFF.